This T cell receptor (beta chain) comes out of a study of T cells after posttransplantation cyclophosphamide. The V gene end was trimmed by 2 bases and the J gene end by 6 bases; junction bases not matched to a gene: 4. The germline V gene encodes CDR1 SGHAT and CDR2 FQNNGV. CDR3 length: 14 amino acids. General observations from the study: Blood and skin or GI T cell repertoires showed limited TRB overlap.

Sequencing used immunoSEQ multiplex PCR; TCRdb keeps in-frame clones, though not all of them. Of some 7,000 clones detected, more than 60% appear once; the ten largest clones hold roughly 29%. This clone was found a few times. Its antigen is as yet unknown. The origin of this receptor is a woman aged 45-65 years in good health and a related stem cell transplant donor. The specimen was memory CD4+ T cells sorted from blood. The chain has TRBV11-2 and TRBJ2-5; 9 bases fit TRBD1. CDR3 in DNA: TGTGCCAGCAGCTTATCTGGACAGGGGAAGACCCAGTACTTC. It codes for CASSLSGQGKTQYF.